The 27 T cell receptor beta chains below were found in one sample sequenced in a study of technical replicates of blood from several donors (dated by TCRdb to 2016 to 2017). Library preparation employed the immunoSEQ multiplex PCR assay. The table comes from immuneACCESS by way of TCRdb, which keeps in-frame sequences with V and J called. Part of the clones is missing from these tables; in studies checked, under half for an unresolved V gene and the rest for unknown reasons. The table for this sample lists about 100,000 clones; over 95% of them were counted only once. Approximately 0.2% of the sample goes to the ten largest clones. Input material: T cells isolated from PBMCs. The receptors were sampled from a human donor in good health.

The chain is built from TRBV5-1 and TRBJ2-7; D might be TRBD1 (6 bases). Trimming removed 3 bases from V and 6 bases from J, with 22 bases in between. The V gene's germline CDR1 is SGHRS and CDR2 YFSETQ. This CDR3 has 16 amino acids. CDR3: CASSYNRAVGAGEQYF. The CDR3 nucleotides read TGCGCCAGCAGCTATAACAGGGCGGTGGGGGCTGGCGAGCAGTACTTC.

The chain couples TRBV6-1 to TRBJ1-3; perhaps TRBD1 as D (5 bases). Per germline, CDR1 MNHNS and CDR2 SASEGT. The CDR3 covers 17 residues. The ends were cut back, 0 bases at V and 0 bases at J, with 12 bases in the middle. The CDR3 DNA sequence: TGTGCCAGCAGTGAAGCACGGGGGTCCATCTCTGGAAACACCATATATTTT. The encoded protein is CASSEARGSISGNTIYF.

The chain has TRBV10-3 and TRBJ2-5; a weak D match, TRBD1 (5 bases). The CDR3 contains 15 residues. In germline, CDR1 is ENHRY, CDR2 SYGVKD. V lost 0 bases and J 1 base, leaving 9 bases between the germline ends. The CDR3: CAISESKGVQETQYF. DNA of the CDR3: TGTGCCATCAGTGAGTCGAAAGGGGTCCAAGAGACCCAGTACTTC.

V gene TRBV4-1 combines with J gene TRBJ2-5, with 15 bases fitting TRBD2. Germline trimming cut 4 bases from V and 5 bases from J; bases unmatched to any gene: 8. Germline V lookup: CDR1 MGHRA, CDR2 YSYEKL. The CDR3 totals 17 residues. The CDR3 spells CASSLGTSGRREETQYF. For the CDR3, the DNA is TGCGCCAGCAGCCTCGGGACTAGCGGGAGGAGGGAGGAGACCCAGTACTTC.

This clone was recorded once. V and J are TRBV12-5 and TRBJ2-7; 7 bases are a match to TRBD1. From germline, CDR1 is LGHNT and CDR2 FRNRAP. This CDR3 is 20 amino acids long. The V segment lost 5 bases and the J segment 4 bases; nucleotides outside the gene matches: 26. DNA for the CDR3: TGTGCTAGTGGTCAAAGCAATAAGGGACAGTCTATAATTTTTCTATACGAGCAGTACTTC. This encodes CASGQSNKGQSIIFLYEQYF.

The chain couples TRBV20-1 to TRBJ1-5; no firm D call. The CDR3 totals 11 residues. Germline lookup yields CDR1 DFQATT and CDR2 SNEGSKA (reference sequence). V lost 3 bases and J 11 bases, leaving 11 bases between the germline ends. CDR3 DNA sequence: TGCAGTGCTAGTAATCAGAGGACCCAGCATTTT. Translation gives CSASNQRTQHF.

This chain joins TRBV9 and TRBJ1-3, with D hard to call. There are 13 residues in the CDR3. Between the trimmed V and J ends, which lost 5 bases and 0 bases, there was a span of 6 bases. Germline-derived CDR1 and CDR2 are SGDLS and YYNGEE. The CDR3 DNA reads as TGTGCCAGCAGTTCCTTCTCTGGAAACACCATATATTTT. It yields the protein CASSSFSGNTIYF.

The J gene is TRBJ2-2, the V gene TRBV2; D perhaps matches TRBD2 (5 bases). V lost 3 bases, J lost 6 bases, and 11 bases lay in between. The CDR3 extends over 14 amino acids. Germline V gene sequence: CDR1 SNHLY, CDR2 FYNNEI. The CDR3 nucleotides are TGTGCCAGCAGTGATCGGGGTCCCTCCGGGGAGCTGTTTTTT. It translates to CASSDRGPSGELFF.

In its sample, this clone was seen once. The chain couples TRBV27 to TRBJ2-7; the match to TRBD1 covers 8 bases. Unmatched junction bases numbered 6, after V lost 4 bases and J lost 1 base. There are 15 residues in the CDR3. Germline V gene data show CDR1 as MNHEY and CDR2 as SMNVEV (reference sequence). DNA for the CDR3: TGTGCCAGCAGTTACCGGGACAGGCTTTCCTACGAGCAGTACTTC. It yields the protein CASSYRDRLSYEQYF.

The J gene is TRBJ2-1, the V gene TRBV27; D is unclear. CDR1 MNHEY and CDR2 SMNVEV come from the germline V gene (reference sequence). The CDR3 sequence is 11 residues long. V gave up 6 bases and J gave up 4 bases, with 4 bases separating them. In DNA, the CDR3 is TGTGCCAGCAGCCAATACAATGAGCAGTTCTTC. Amino acids: CASSQYNEQFF.

The chain couples TRBV5-1 to TRBJ1-2, with D possibly TRBD1 on 6 matching bases. The CDR3 loop spans 18 amino acids. V gave up 0 bases and J gave up 4 bases, with 22 bases separating them. Germline V gene lookup returns CDR1 SGHRS and CDR2 YFSETQ. The CDR3 nucleotides are TGCGCCAGCAGCTTGGATGCTCAGGGTCGGGCAGGGGTCTATGGCTACACCTTC. It yields the protein CASSLDAQGRAGVYGYTF.

This chain links TRBV6-6 with TRBJ2-1; TRBD2 is a possible D gene (6 bases). The ends were cut back, 6 bases at V and 6 bases at J, with 18 bases in the middle. Germline assignment: CDR1 MNHNY and CDR2 SVGAGI (reference sequence). This CDR3 has 15 amino acids. CDR3 in amino acids: CASSRGLREGNEQFF. CDR3 coding DNA: TGTGCCAGCAGCCGGGGACTCCGGGAAGGCAATGAGCAGTTCTTC.

The gene calls are TRBV18 and TRBJ1-3; TRBD1 matches at 7 bases. Looked up from germline, CDR1 is KGHSH and CDR2 is LQKENI. Trimming took 3 bases from V and 6 from J; bases not matched to a gene: 11. The CDR3 is made up of 16 amino acids. CDR3 nucleotide sequence: TGTGCCAGCTCACCGTTCGACAGGGCGATCGAAAACACCATATATTTT. As protein: CASSPFDRAIENTIYF.

The genes are TRBV2 and TRBJ1-1; 10 bases are a match to TRBD1. This CDR3 is 15 amino acids long. Germline V gives CDR1 SNHLY, CDR2 FYNNEI. J was trimmed by 1 base and V by 6 bases; bases with no gene match: 5. The CDR3 coding sequence is TGTGCCAGCAGGGGCAGACAGGGGGCGAACACTGAAGCTTTCTTT. This gives the protein CASRGRQGANTEAFF.

The chain recombines TRBV19 with TRBJ1-1; weak D call: TRBD1 (5 bases). The ends were cut back, 6 bases at V and 5 bases at J, with 10 bases in the middle. Germline V gene lookup returns CDR1 LNHDA and CDR2 SQIVND (reference sequence). The CDR3 runs 12 residues. CDR3 residues: CASSFTGTEAFF. The CDR3 DNA sequence: TGTGCCAGTAGCTTCACAGGAACTGAAGCTTTCTTT.

The genes are TRBV11-3 and TRBJ2-1, with D perhaps TRBD2 (5 bases). CDR3 size: 12 residues. V lost 1 base and J 15 bases, leaving 13 bases between the germline ends. CDR1 and CDR2 (germline): SGHNT, YENEEA. CDR3 loop: CASSLGMGSGFF. For the CDR3, the DNA is TGTGCCAGCAGCTTAGGGATGGGGAGTGGGTTCTTC.

This chain links TRBV6-5 with TRBJ1-2; unclear D gene. Deletions cut 7 bases from V and 3 bases from J, with 18 bases between. CDR3 size: 15 residues. CDR1 and CDR2 (germline): MNHEY, SVGAGI. CDR3 DNA: TGTGCCAGCACACCCGACCGGCCGGGGTACTATGGCTACACCTTC. Residues: CASTPDRPGYYGYTF.

As concerns this clone: A junction end diverges from the germline sequence, so it may reflect a read error. The rearrangement links TRBV7-7 to TRBJ1-3; D is unclear. In germline, CDR1 is SSHAT, CDR2 FNYEAQ (reference sequence). This CDR3 spans 15 amino acids. CDR3 DNA sequence: TGTGCTAGCAGTCCGAATCCAGGCTCTGGAAACACCATATATTTT. Translation: CASSPNPGSGNTIYF.

This clone came up many times. The gene calls are TRBV30 and TRBJ1-2; a weak D match, TRBD1 (5 bases). Deletions cut 4 bases from V and 5 bases from J, with 14 bases between. The CDR3 extends over 13 amino acids. The germline CDR1 and CDR2 sequences are GTSNPN and SVGIG (reference sequence). The CDR3 loop reads CAWIGGVRYGYTF. CDR3 sequence (DNA): TGTGCCTGGATCGGAGGGGTTCGATATGGCTACACCTTC. The complete variable domain, with remaining parts taken from reference TRBV30 and TRBJ1-2, reads SQTIHQWPATLVQPVGSPLSLECTVEGTSNPNLYWYRQAAGRGLQLLFYSVGIGQISSEVPQNLSASRPQDRQFILSSKKLLLSDSGFYLCAWIGGVRYGYTFGSGTRLTVV.

V and J are TRBV28 and TRBJ2-7, with D maybe TRBD1 (6 bases). Germline-derived CDR1 and CDR2 are MDHEN and SYDVKM. The CDR3 length is 15 residues. Trimming stripped 6 bases from V and 4 bases from J, with 19 bases between. The CDR3 reads CASSPHLNRAYEQYF. The CDR3 bases are TGTGCCAGCAGCCCCCACCTAAACAGGGCGTACGAGCAGTACTTC. The full variable domain, rest sourced from reference TRBV28 and TRBJ2-7, is DVKVTQSSRYLVKRTGEKVFLECVQDMDHENMFWYRQDPGLGLRLIYFSYDVKMKEKGDIPEGYSVSREKKERFSLILESASTNQTSMYLCASSPHLNRAYEQYFGPGTRLTVT.

V is TRBV4-1 and J is TRBJ2-3; 15 nucleotides agree with TRBD2. This CDR3 contains 19 residues. J was trimmed by 4 bases and V by 4 bases; bases with no gene match: 12. Germline CDR1 MGHRA, CDR2 YSYEKL. CDR3 protein: CASSLTPSGTSGRSDTQYF. The CDR3 DNA reads as TGCGCCAGCAGCCTAACTCCATCCGGGACTAGCGGGAGGTCAGATACGCAGTATTTT.

The rearrangement uses TRBV11-2 and TRBJ2-7; 10 bases match TRBD2. The germline gives CDR1 SGHAT, CDR2 FQNNGV. The trim removed 5 bases at V and 4 bases at J, leaving 8 bases unmatched. The CDR3 loop spans 15 amino acids. The CDR3 protein is CASSPAGGIQYEQYF. Written as DNA, the CDR3 is TGTGCCAGCAGCCCAGCGGGAGGGATTCAATACGAGCAGTACTTC.

The genes are TRBV5-1 and TRBJ1-5, with 8 bases fitting TRBD1. V shed 4 bases and J 7 bases; nucleotides not matched to a gene: 10. The germline gives CDR1 SGHRS, CDR2 YFSETQ. This CDR3 region has 15 residues. CDR3 region: CASSLEDRGSQPQHF. In DNA, the CDR3 is TGCGCCAGCAGCCTAGAAGACAGGGGTTCGCAGCCCCAGCATTTT.

The chain is built from TRBV7-9 and TRBJ1-2, with D possibly matching TRBD1 (6 bases). CDR1 SEHNR and CDR2 FQNEAQ come from the germline V gene (reference sequence). The CDR3 extends over 15 amino acids. V shed 2 bases and J shed 0 bases, with 10 bases lying between them. Here the CDR3 reads CASSLISGANYGYTF. DNA for the CDR3: TGTGCCAGCAGCTTAATTTCAGGGGCTAACTATGGCTACACCTTC.

The chain combines TRBV18 with TRBJ1-2; TRBD1 matches 7 bases. Germline assignment: CDR1 KGHSH and CDR2 LQKENI. The CDR3 has 15 amino acids. J gave up 6 bases and V 3 bases, and 10 bases lay outside the gene matches. The CDR3 nucleotides are TGTGCCAGCTCACCGATGGACAGGCTAGGTAATGGCTACACCTTC. As protein: CASSPMDRLGNGYTF. Supplemented by reference TRBV18 and TRBJ1-2, the full variable domain reads NAGVMQNPRHLVRRRGQEARLRCSPMKGHSHVYWYRQLPEEGLKFMVYLQKENIIDESGMPKERFSAEFPKEGPSILRIQQVVRGDSAAYFCASSPMDRLGNGYTFGSGTRLTVV.

The chain combines TRBV10-1 with TRBJ2-1, with 11 bases aligning to TRBD2. Germline CDR1 WNHNN, CDR2 SYGVQD (reference sequence). This CDR3 is 17 amino acids long. V shed 4 bases, J shed 5 bases, and the junction held 10 bases outside the gene matches. The CDR3 nucleotides are TGCGCCAGCAGTGCGTATTTACTAGCGGGAGCGGACAATGAGCAGTTCTTC. Encoded protein: CASSAYLLAGADNEQFF.

The chain links TRBV5-8 to TRBJ2-7; 7 bases line up with TRBD1. After removal of 4 bases from V and 7 bases from J, the junction contained 8 bases not matched to a gene. Germline CDR1 SGHTS, CDR2 YDEGEE. This CDR3 is 13 amino acids long. This chain's CDR3 is CASSRTGVQEQYF. Written as DNA, the CDR3 is TGTGCCAGCAGCCGAACAGGGGTTCAGGAGCAGTACTTC.